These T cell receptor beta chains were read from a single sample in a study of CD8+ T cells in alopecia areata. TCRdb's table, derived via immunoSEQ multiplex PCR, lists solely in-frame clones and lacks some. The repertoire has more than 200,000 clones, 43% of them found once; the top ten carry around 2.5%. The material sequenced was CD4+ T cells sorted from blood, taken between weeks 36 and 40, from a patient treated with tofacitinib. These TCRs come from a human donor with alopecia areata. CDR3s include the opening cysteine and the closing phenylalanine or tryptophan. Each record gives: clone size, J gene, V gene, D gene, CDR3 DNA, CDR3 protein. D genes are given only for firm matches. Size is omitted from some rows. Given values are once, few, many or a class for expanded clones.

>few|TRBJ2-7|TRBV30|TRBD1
TGTGCCTGCCGTTTTTGGGACAGGGCCACCTACGAGCAGTACTTC
CACRFWDRATYEQYF
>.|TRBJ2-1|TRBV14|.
TGTGCCAGCAGCCCAACGGGCAATGAGCAGTTCTTC
CASSPTGNEQFF
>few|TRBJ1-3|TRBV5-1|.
TGCGCCAGCAGCTTGGATAGCTCTGGAAACACCATATATTTT
CASSLDSSGNTIYF
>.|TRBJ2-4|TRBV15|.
TGTGCCACCAGCAGAGATCCGCCAGTAGCCAAAAACATTCAGTACTTC
CATSRDPPVAKNIQYF
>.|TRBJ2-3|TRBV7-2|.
TGTGCCAGCAGCTTAATTGGCGAACTAGCATCAGATACGCAGTATTTT
CASSLIGELASDTQYF
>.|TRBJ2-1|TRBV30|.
TGTGCCTGGAGCGCCTCAAGGACCGTCATAGTGTCCTACAATGAGCAGTTCTTC
CAWSASRTVIVSYNEQFF
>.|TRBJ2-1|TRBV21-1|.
TGTGCCAGCAGCACCTCCGAGACTGGCGAGGGAGTGAATGAGCAGTTCTTC
CASSTSETGEGVNEQFF
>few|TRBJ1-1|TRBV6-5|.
TGTGCCAGCAGTTACGAAACAGGGCGGGGTGAAGCTTTCTTT
CASSYETGRGEAFF
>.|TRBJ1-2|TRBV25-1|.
TGTGCCAGCAGTGATTCCAGGCATGGCTACACCTTC
CASSDSRHGYTF
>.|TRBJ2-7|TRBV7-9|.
TGTGCCAGCAGCTTAGCGGCGGGACCCTACGAGCAGTACTTC
CASSLAAGPYEQYF
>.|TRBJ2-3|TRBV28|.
TGTGCCAGCAGTTTTTCCCGTGCTAGCACAGATACGCAGTATTTT
CASSFSRASTDTQYF
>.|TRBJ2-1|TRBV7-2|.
TGTGCCAGCAGCTTCGGACTCCCCGGCCGGGAGCAGTTCTTC
CASSFGLPGREQFF
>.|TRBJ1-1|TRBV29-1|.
TGCAGCGTAATTCGGGGCACTGAAGCTTTCTTT
CSVIRGTEAFF
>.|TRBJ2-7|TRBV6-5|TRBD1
TGTGCCAGCATTGGCAGGGGGCGGGACGAGCAGTACTTC
CASIGRGRDEQYF
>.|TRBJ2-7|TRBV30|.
TGTGCCTGGACCCAAGGATCCTACGAGCAGTACTTC
CAWTQGSYEQYF
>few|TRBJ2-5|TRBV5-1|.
TGCGCCAGCAGCTGGCCGGGCCTCGAGGAGACCCAGTACTTC
CASSWPGLEETQYF
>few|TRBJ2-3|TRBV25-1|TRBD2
TGTGCCAGCAGTGAACTAGCGGCTACGCAGTATTTT
CASSELAATQYF
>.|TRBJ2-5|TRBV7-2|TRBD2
TGTGCCAGCCTAGCGGGAGTAGCAGAGACCCAGTACTTC
CASLAGVAETQYF
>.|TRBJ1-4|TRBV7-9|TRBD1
TGTGCCAGCAGCTTAGGAGACAGGGAAGAAAAACTGTTTTTT
CASSLGDREEKLFF
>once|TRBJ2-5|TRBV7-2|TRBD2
TGTGCCAGCAGCTTAAGTAGCGGGACGTACCAAGAGACCCAGTACTTC
CASSLSSGTYQETQYF
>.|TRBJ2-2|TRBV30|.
TGTGCCTGGACAGGGACGAACACCGGGGAGCTGTTTTTT
CAWTGTNTGELFF
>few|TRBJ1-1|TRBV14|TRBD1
TGTGCCAGCAGCCGACAGGGGTTCACTGAAGCTTTCTTT
CASSRQGFTEAFF
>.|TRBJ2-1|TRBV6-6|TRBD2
TGTGCCAGTACTCGGGAGGGCCTCCACAATGAGCAGTTCTTC
CASTREGLHNEQFF
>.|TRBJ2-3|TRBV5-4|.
TGTGCCAGCAGCTTTAATCCAGATACGCAGTATTTT
CASSFNPDTQYF
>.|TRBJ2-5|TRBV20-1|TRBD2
TGCAGTGTGGAGCGGGAGGTGACCCAGTACTTC
CSVEREVTQYF
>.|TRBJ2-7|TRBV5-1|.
TGCGCCAGCAGCGCCATCGGGGACGAGCAGTACTTC
CASSAIGDEQYF
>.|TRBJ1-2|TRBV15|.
TGTGCCACCAGCAGAGATTCAGGGCTAGCTAACTATGGCTACACCTTC
CATSRDSGLANYGYTF
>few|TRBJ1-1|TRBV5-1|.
TGCGCCAGCAGCCTGAGACAGGTGAACACTGAAGCTTTCTTT
CASSLRQVNTEAFF
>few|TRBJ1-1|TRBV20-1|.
TGCAGTGCTTTCCAGGGGCCGGAAGCTTTCTTT
CSAFQGPEAFF
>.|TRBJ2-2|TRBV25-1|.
TGTGCCAGCAGTGAATTAATCGGGGAGCTGTTTTTT
CASSELIGELFF
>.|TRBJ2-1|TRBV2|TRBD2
TGTGCCAGCAGCTGGAGGCTAGCGGGAGGGGCCAATGAGCAGTTCTTC
CASSWRLAGGANEQFF
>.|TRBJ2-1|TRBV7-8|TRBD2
TGTGCCAGCAGCTCAAACGGACTAGCGGGATCGGATGAGCAGTTCTTC
CASSSNGLAGSDEQFF
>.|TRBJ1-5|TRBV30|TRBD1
TGTGCCTGGAGCCGTGCGACAGGGAATCAGCCCCAGCATTTT
CAWSRATGNQPQHF